This TCR beta chain derives from a study of naive and memory T cell subsets. This clonotype was detected only a few times. An oligonucleotide containing a UMI was ligated to the 3' end of TCR cDNA. The SP2 primer and nested alpha and beta constant region primers amplified ligated cDNA in four rounds. Alpha and beta constant region primers primed reverse transcription for blood and skin samples. TCRdb passed the 5' RACE reads through MiXCR, listing each CDR3 protein once. Among about 32,000 distinct CDR3 sequences, 16% were seen once, and the ten largest hold around 2.6%. This clonotype was sampled from a female donor in good health.

CDR3 protein: CASSLSGGESFYNEQFF. DNA for the CDR3: TGTGCCAGCAGCCTTAGCGGGGGCGAATCCTTCTACAATGAGCAGTTCTTC. The chain uses TRBV9 and TRBJ2-1; 9 nucleotides match TRBD2. Losses at the gene ends were 4 bases for V and 3 bases for J; bases not matched to a gene: 11. Per the germline V gene, CDR1 is SGDLS and CDR2 is YYNGEE. The CDR3 totals 17 residues.